This T cell receptor (beta chain) was documented in a study of T cell responses to AZD1222 COVID-19 vaccine. Here immunoSEQ multiplex PCR was the method, and the copy in TCRdb shows in-frame clones only, minus some. The sample contains around 160,000 clones, roughly 87% of which appear only once. V lost 4 bases and J 4 bases, leaving 11 bases between the germline ends. Germline V CDR1 and CDR2: SGHRS, YFSETQ. This CDR3 comprises 13 residues. For this clone: The antigen is unknown.

Study outcomes and limitations: After the peak T cell response, and only then, were repertoires sampled. It should be noted that donors were predominantly white British and more often female, and clonal diversity was possibly underestimated. Baseline serostatus was positive in only a handful of AZD1222 recipients.

The sample here was peripheral blood, taken on day 0 of AZD1222 vaccination. This clonotype was obtained from an adult in good health. V and J are TRBV5-1 and TRBJ1-2; the D gene is possibly TRBD1 (6 bases). The CDR3 loop reads CASSPGEGYGYTF. The CDR3 nucleotides are TGCGCCAGCAGCCCAGGGGAAGGCTATGGCTACACCTTC.